One and the same sample provided the 28 T cell receptor beta chains below, sequenced in a study of blood T cells in healthy people across ages. Using a J-beta primer mix together with a sample-barcoded 5' primer, a second PCR was run for roughly 6 to 12 cycles. TCRdb reanalysed the 5' RACE reads using MiXCR and keeps one entry per CDR3 protein. Of over 1,500,000 distinct CDR3 sequences in the sample, about 50% were seen once. Sequenced input: blood. The receptor set was obtained from a woman aged 40 to 50 in good health.

V usage is TRBV5-1 and J usage is TRBJ2-7; possibly TRBD1 for D (6 bases). V lost 7 bases and J lost 0, with 23 bases in between. Germline V gene lookup returns CDR1 SGHRS and CDR2 YFSETQ. CDR3 length: 17 amino acids. CDR3 loop: CASASLGAGDNSYEQYF. Written as DNA, the CDR3 is TGCGCCAGCGCTTCGTTAGGGGCAGGGGATAACTCCTACGAGCAGTACTTC. Combining the CDR3 with reference TRBV5-1 and TRBJ2-7 gives the whole variable domain KAGVTQTPRYLIKTRGQQVTLSCSPISGHRSVSWYQQTPGQGLQFLFEYFSETQRNKGNFPGRFSGRQFSNSRSEMNVSTLELGDSALYLCASASLGAGDNSYEQYFGPGTRLTVT.

For this clonotype: One junction end does not reproduce the germline sequence, and a read error may be involved. V usage is TRBV12-3 or TRBV12-4 and J usage is TRBJ2-3, with D perhaps TRBD2 (6 bases). CDR3 length equals 15 residues. The DNA of the CDR3 is TGTGCCAGCAGTTTAGGTGGGGGGAGCACAGTTACGCAGTATTTT. Protein sequence: CASSLGGGSTVTQYF.

The V and J genes are TRBV27 and TRBJ1-5; D possibly corresponds to TRBD1 (6 bases). CDR1 is MNHEY and CDR2 is SMNVEV in the germline V gene (reference sequence). V was cut by 5 bases and J by 7 bases, with 15 bases left in between. The CDR3 has 14 amino acids. The CDR3 nucleotides are TGTGCCAGCAGTCCTAGTGACAGGACCCAGCCCCAGCATTTT. The encoded protein is CASSPSDRTQPQHF.

The chain links TRBV6-1 to TRBJ1-5; 10 nucleotides line up with TRBD1. Germline CDR1 reads MNHNS; CDR2 reads SASEGT. After removal of 3 bases from V and 0 bases from J, the junction contained 5 bases not matched to a gene. There are 17 residues in the CDR3. CDR3 region: CASSEDRGAVSNQPQHF. The CDR3 DNA reads TGTGCCAGCAGTGAGGACAGGGGGGCCGTTAGCAATCAGCCCCAGCATTTT.

This rearrangement joins TRBV20-1 to TRBJ2-1; either TRBD1 or TRBD2 may fit D (5 bases each). The CDR3 covers 15 residues. Germline V CDR1 and CDR2: DFQATT, SNEGSKA (reference sequence). The V end lost 3 bases, the J end lost 6 bases, and 18 bases lay between the germline ends. The CDR3 DNA reads TGCAGTGCTAGGAGGGCTGCAGGGAGCCGCAATGAGCAGTTCTTC. This sequence encodes CSARRAAGSRNEQFF.

This clonotype was seen more than once but under ten times. The chain carries TRBV3-1 and TRBJ2-7; D call uncertain. Germline CDR1 LGHDT, CDR2 YNNKEL (reference sequence). The CDR3 is 15 residues long. Trimming left V 0 bases short and J 3 bases short, with 12 bases between. The CDR3 region has the DNA TGTGCCAGCAGCCAAGATCAGAACAGCGTCTACGAGCAGTACTTC. Amino acid sequence: CASSQDQNSVYEQYF.

The chain couples TRBV2 to TRBJ2-1; 8 nucleotides agree with TRBD2. Germline values: CDR1 SNHLY, CDR2 FYNNEI. This CDR3 has 16 residues. J lost 4 bases, V lost 1 base, and 6 bases had no gene match. Written as DNA, the CDR3 is TGTGCCAGCAGTGAAGGGGTCGGGGGGGCGTACAATGAGCAGTTCTTC. Its protein is CASSEGVGGAYNEQFF. Using reference TRBV2 and TRBJ2-1 for the parts outside the CDR3, the full variable domain is EPEVTQTPSHQVTQMGQEVILRCVPISNHLYFYWYRQILGQKVEFLVSFYNNEISEKSEIFDDQFSVERPDGSNFTLKIRSTKLEDSAMYFCASSEGVGGAYNEQFFGPGTRLTVL.

The chain couples TRBV5-1 to TRBJ1-1; no clear D. Germline V lookup: CDR1 SGHRS, CDR2 YFSETQ. This CDR3 comprises 14 residues. Trimming cost V 0 bases and J 3 bases, with 9 bases left between them. CDR3 amino acids: CASSLDSTYTEAFF. DNA for the CDR3: TGCGCCAGCAGCTTGGATTCGACGTACACTGAAGCTTTCTTT.

The chain couples TRBV10-3 to TRBJ1-6; unclear D gene. Germline CDR1 and CDR2: ENHRY and SYGVKD. This CDR3 spans 13 amino acids. V was pared by 3 bases and J by 7 bases, with 7 bases between. The CDR3 region is CAISEVENSPLHF. In DNA form, the CDR3 reads TGTGCCATCAGTGAAGTGGAGAATTCACCCCTCCACTTT.

The chain has TRBV5-1 and TRBJ2-7; the match to TRBD1 covers 8 bases. Germline V gene lookup returns CDR1 SGHRS and CDR2 YFSETQ. The CDR3 length is 16 residues. J was trimmed by 5 bases and V by 4 bases; bases with no gene match: 14. The CDR3, as DNA: TGCGCCAGCAGCCTCTTAGTAACAGGGGGTGCCCACGAGCAGTACTTC. Translating it yields CASSLLVTGGAHEQYF.

The genes are TRBV28 and TRBJ1-4, with TRBD1 matching 12 bases. CDR1 and CDR2 from the germline V gene are MDHEN and SYDVKM. The CDR3 totals 17 residues. The ends lost 2 bases at V and 5 bases at J; junction bases unmatched: 6. The CDR3 reads CASSLQGQGALNEKLFF. CDR3 bases: TGTGCCAGCAGTTTACAGGGACAGGGGGCCCTAAATGAAAAACTGTTTTTT.

This clonotype has just a few counts. V usage is TRBV20-1 and J usage is TRBJ2-7, with 7 nucleotides matching TRBD1. Germline lookup yields CDR1 DFQATT and CDR2 SNEGSKA (reference sequence). The ends lost 0 bases at V and 6 bases at J; junction bases unmatched: 8. This CDR3 has 14 amino acids. The CDR3 region has the DNA TGCAGTGCTAGAGAGACAGGGAGTTTGTCCGAGCAGTACTTC. This translates into CSARETGSLSEQYF.

This clonotype has a handful of counts. CDR3 sequence reads: CASSSRVEQGYGANVLTF. As DNA, the CDR3 is TGTGCCAGCAGTTCCCGTGTTGAACAGGGTTACGGGGCCAACGTCCTGACTTTC. V and J are TRBV27 and TRBJ2-6; D is perhaps TRBD1 (6 bases). Germline CDR1 and CDR2: MNHEY and SMNVEV (reference sequence). V gave up 4 bases and J gave up 4 bases, with 20 bases separating them. This CDR3 comprises 18 residues.

The chain combines TRBV12-3 or TRBV12-4 with TRBJ1-5; D remains unclear. Trimming took 7 bases from V and 4 from J, leaving 8 bases between them. The CDR3 extends over 12 amino acids. CDR3 DNA sequence: TGTGCCAGCACTCGACCAAATCAGCCCCAGCATTTT. It specifies CASTRPNQPQHF.

This clonotype came up a few times. Written as DNA, the CDR3 is TGTGCCAGCAGTCCCGACACCGAAATATATGGCTACACCTTC. Translated: CASSPDTEIYGYTF. The chain uses TRBV27 and TRBJ1-2; unclear D gene. The CDR3 runs 14 residues. Trimming stripped 5 bases from V and 5 bases from J, with 15 bases between. Germline CDR1 MNHEY, CDR2 SMNVEV (reference sequence).

This rearrangement joins TRBV4-3 to TRBJ2-5; a weak D match, TRBD2 (5 bases). The CDR3 has 14 residues. CDR1 and CDR2 (germline): LGHNA, YSLEER. Trimming took 4 bases from V and 5 from J, leaving 14 bases between them. The CDR3 sequence: CASSLGLSGETQYF. Written as DNA, the CDR3 is TGCGCCAGCAGCCTCGGACTTTCGGGGGAGACCCAGTACTTC.

This clonotype was seen only a few times. This chain links TRBV9 with TRBJ1-1; D remains unclear. V lost 0 bases and J lost 7, with 10 bases in between. Germline loops: CDR1 SGDLS, CDR2 YYNGEE. The CDR3 totals 13 residues. CDR3 in DNA: TGTGCCAGCAGCGTAGGTGGGGTGGATGAAGCTTTCTTT. Amino acids: CASSVGGVDEAFF.

This clonotype was seen a few times. The chain recombines TRBV5-1 with TRBJ2-6, with 11 bases matching TRBD1. Trimming at V came to 7 bases and at J to 4 bases, leaving 7 bases not matched to a gene. Germline CDR1 is SGHRS and CDR2 is YFSETQ. The CDR3 contains 16 residues. CDR3 bases: TGCGCCAGCCAAGGGACAGGGGGTTCGGGGGCCAACGTCCTGACTTTC. This encodes CASQGTGGSGANVLTF. Full variable domain (remainder filled in from reference TRBV5-1 and TRBJ2-6): KAGVTQTPRYLIKTRGQQVTLSCSPISGHRSVSWYQQTPGQGLQFLFEYFSETQRNKGNFPGRFSGRQFSNSRSEMNVSTLELGDSALYLCASQGTGGSGANVLTFGAGSRLTVL.

V and J are TRBV29-1 and TRBJ2-4; 9 bases map to TRBD2. The DNA end is a closer match to TRBJ2-5, so the J assignment may be wrong. This CDR3 contains 14 residues. Germline loops: CDR1 SQVTM, CDR2 ANQGSEA. CDR3 amino acids: CSVSRGGVSETQYF. For the CDR3, the DNA is TGCAGCGTTAGCCGCGGGGGGGTTTCAGAGACCCAGTACTTC.

CDR3 sequence: CASSSGVSYGYTF. For the CDR3, the DNA is TGTGCCAGCAGCTCCGGAGTCAGTTATGGCTACACCTTC. The rearrangement links TRBV7-2 to TRBJ1-2, with D uncertain. Germline CDR1 is SGHTA and CDR2 is FQGNSA. V dropped 4 bases and J dropped 5 bases, with 11 bases sitting between them. This CDR3 is built from 13 residues.

This clonotype was recorded only once. The genes are TRBV18 and TRBJ1-6, with D perhaps TRBD1 (6 bases). Germline-derived CDR1 and CDR2 are KGHSH and LQKENI. There are 16 residues in the CDR3. The germline V and J ends were trimmed by 1 base and 4 bases, with 11 bases remaining between them. CDR3 loop: CASSPRQADYNSPLHF. The CDR3 DNA sequence: TGTGCCAGCTCACCACGACAGGCTGATTATAATTCACCCCTCCACTTT.

The gene calls are TRBV7-2 and TRBJ1-5, with 7 nucleotides matching TRBD1. The CDR3 has 14 residues. Germline values: CDR1 SGHTA, CDR2 FQGNSA. The V and J ends lost 1 base and 7 bases, in that order; junction bases with no gene match: 4. The CDR3 loop is CASSLDRGRQPQHF. CDR3 bases: TGTGCCAGCAGCTTAGACAGGGGTCGACAGCCCCAGCATTTT.

V gene TRBV7-2 combines with J gene TRBJ1-2; maybe TRBD1 (5 bases). The CDR3 is made up of 14 amino acids. Germline assignment: CDR1 SGHTA and CDR2 FQGNSA. The V gene lost 5 bases and the J gene lost 4 bases, with 14 bases spanning the gap. Here the CDR3 reads CASSPRDGTYGYTF. In DNA form, the CDR3 reads TGTGCCAGCAGCCCCCGGGACGGAACCTATGGCTACACCTTC.

This clonotype was picked up a small number of times. The chain couples TRBV5-1 to TRBJ2-5, with D maybe TRBD1 (6 bases). CDR3 length: 15 residues. The V end lost 4 bases, the J end lost 0 bases, and 13 bases lay between the germline ends. The germline V gene encodes CDR1 SGHRS and CDR2 YFSETQ. The CDR3 here is CASSPSTGYQETQYF. In DNA, the CDR3 is TGCGCCAGCAGCCCTTCGACAGGATACCAAGAGACCCAGTACTTC.

The table lists this clonotype with a count of one. The chain employs TRBV24-1 and TRBJ2-5; 13 bases are shared with TRBD2. CDR1 and CDR2 from the germline V gene are KGHDR and SFDVKD. This CDR3 contains 18 residues. V dropped 5 bases and J dropped 1; count of bases not matched to a gene: 9. The CDR3 loop is CATSGRTGLAGAQETQYF. The DNA for the CDR3 is TGTGCCACCAGTGGGAGGACAGGACTAGCGGGGGCCCAAGAGACCCAGTACTTC.

The CDR3 reads CASSPYSGTSLNYEQFF. The CDR3 DNA is TGTGCCAGCAGTCCTTATTCCGGGACTAGCCTTAACTACGAGCAGTTCTTC. The V and J genes are TRBV4-2 and TRBJ2-1, with TRBD2 matching 9 bases. V trimming: 6 bases; J trimming: 10 bases; junction bases outside the gene matches: 19. The germline CDR1 and CDR2 sequences are LGHNA and YNFKEQ. The CDR3 loop spans 17 amino acids.

V usage is TRBV7-2 and J usage is TRBJ1-4; D gene ambiguous. With 5 bases removed from V and 11 bases from J, the gap between germline ends came to 12 bases. Germline V gene data show CDR1 as SGHTA and CDR2 as FQGNSA. CDR3 size: 12 residues. CDR3 protein: CASSPDGGKLFF. CDR3 sequence (DNA): TGTGCCAGCAGCCCGGACGGAGGGAAACTGTTTTTT.

This chain connects TRBV4-2 to TRBJ1-2; D remains unclear. CDR3 length equals 14 residues. Trimming took off 1 base at V and 2 bases at J, with 8 bases between the two ends. Germline V CDR1 and CDR2: LGHNA, YNFKEQ. CDR3 loop: CASSQGEGNYGYTF. The DNA for the CDR3 is TGTGCCAGCAGCCAAGGGGAAGGAAACTATGGCTACACCTTC.